This T cell receptor (beta chain) was retrieved from a study of PD-1 blockade in classical Hodgkin lymphoma (dated by TCRdb to the early 2020s). As for the study more broadly: Nivolumab dosing was 3 mg/kg intravenously every 2 weeks, continuing until either disease progression or unacceptable toxicity. The study used TCR beta sequencing and CyTOF to define a peripheral blood immune signature of response to PD-1 blockade in classical Hodgkin lymphoma. Here is what the overall study found, with its caveats: Only a single clinical trial cohort was studied, and what caused the repertoire differences, possibly disease activity or prior therapy, remained undefined. Among trial patients, those achieving complete response had baseline diversity similar to that of newly diagnosed patients, while diversity was significantly lower in partial responders and progressors. Baseline TCR diversity was reported to be lower in newly diagnosed patients than in healthy donors, and even lower in relapsed/refractory patients. Diversity was lower in patients who began nivolumab less than 1 year after ASCT, so these patients were left out of later analyses to avoid confounding by immune reconstitution. CD4+ but not CD8+ TCR diversity rose significantly by C4D1 (p=0.0027 vs p=0.16), most apparent in complete responders (p=0.02).

The intended sense of this specimen's time point label: cycle 2 day 1 (C2D1) of nivolumab. All trial patients had relapsed after autologous stem cell transplantation, with cohorts A, B and C differing in prior brentuximab vedotin exposure. The trial cohort comprised some 60 patients with relapsed/refractory classical Hodgkin lymphoma whose best overall responses were complete response, partial response or progressive disease. Trial patients were treated with single-agent nivolumab in the multi-cohort phase II CheckMate 205 trial. An independent review committee assessed best overall response by applying the 2007 International Working Group response criteria. Trial PBMCs were collected just before the start of nivolumab (C1D1) and during therapy at cycle 2 day 1 and cycle 4 day 1. Peripheral blood was collected in 8 mL Vacutainer Cell Preparation Tubes, from which PBMCs were isolated by centrifugation and then cryopreserved.

The Qiagen DNeasy kit was used to extract genomic DNA both from unsorted PBMCs and from the negatively selected CD4+ and CD8+ fractions. Using primers that anneal to V and J segments, immunoSEQ multiplex PCR amplified the TCR beta CDR3 regions. A synthetic immune receptor repertoire was used to minimize amplification bias, and remaining bias was computationally removed after sequencing. Processing in the source paper ran as follows. Repertoire diversity was quantified as the Shannon entropy index using custom Python scripts. The unsorted, CD4+ and CD8+ repertoires were each analyzed separately, with the exception of combined analyses, where CD4+ and CD8+ sequences were merged in silico. A clone counted as expanded when the clone's frequency after treatment rose at least 2-fold relative to C1D1, and clones undetected at baseline were given a pseudocount of 0.5. Clones with 0 or 1 copy at C1D1 were defined as singleton clones, while clones with 2 or more copies were defined as non-singleton clones. Clones expanded in unsorted samples were assigned a CD4+, CD8+ or unknown annotation through matching of protein sequences in sorted samples from the same patient. Wilcoxon tests on paired samples were used to test changes in diversity from C1D1 to C4D1. Held by TCRdb, this immuneACCESS table contains in-frame sequences only and omits some clones. Under half of the omission traces to an unresolved V gene where checked; the cause of the rest is unknown. From that table come the V and J calls and clone size; the DNA was used to work out D and trimming. This sample is represented by 13,000 to 15,000 clones; around 80% of them were singletons. The ten largest clones add up to roughly 24% of the sample.

The sample holds a few counts of this clone. The specificity of this receptor is unknown. Base-call qualities are not available, and no considerably larger clone is one nucleotide away. The source of this sequence is a human donor with classical Hodgkin lymphoma. Sequences were derived from peripheral blood mononuclear cells (PBMCs), sampled before the second cycle of nivolumab.

The DNA sequence is given as TGTGCCAGCCACGGAGCGGTAGGGCAGAACTATGGCTACACCTTC. It is translated as CASHGAVGQNYGYTF. The V gene is TRBV5-5 and the J gene is TRBJ1-2; no confident D gene assignment can be made. For CDR1 and CDR2, the germline V gene (reference sequence) lists SGHKS and YYEKEE. V is reduced by 7 bases and J by 2 bases, leaving a spacing of 18 bases between them. The CDR3 sequence holds 15 residues, the cysteine and phenylalanine included. The read is trimmed to its CDR3 DNA, 45 bases read in frame from base 1.